This TCR beta chain came from a study of cytomegalovirus exposure and HLA in healthy donors. Study-level points and caveats: TCR beta chain V- and J-gene trimming was linked, in a later analysis, to a missense variant in DCLRE1C. Among the sequence variants, a highly shared cluster was likely an artifact of sequencing. Association with HLA alleles at 0.05 false discovery rate was found for some 18,000 TCR beta sequences in a later analysis. There were 150 to 200 TCR beta chains listed as cytomegalovirus-associated.

Germline lookup yields CDR1 SGHTA and CDR2 FQGTGA. The junction had 2 bases not matched to a gene; V was cut back by 3 bases and J by 2 bases. This CDR3 region has 16 residues. Amplification used 60 Vbeta primers and 13 Jbeta primers. Clones were read by immunoSEQ multiplex PCR, and TCRdb kept only the in-frame ones, dropping some. The table records 100,000 or so clones, over 75% of them present only once. A word on this clone: Its specificity is unknown.

This sequence originates from a man in his forties or fifties in good health and CMV-seropositive. Sequenced: PBMCs. This chain connects TRBV7-3 to TRBJ2-3, with TRBD2 identical over 13 bases. Written as DNA, the CDR3 is TGTGCCAGCAGCTTGGGACTAGCGGGGTCCACAGATACGCAGTATTTT. Its protein is CASSLGLAGSTDTQYF.